This TCR beta chain was captured in a study of T-cell reconstitution after alpha-beta-depleted transplantation in children (dated by TCRdb to the mid-2010s). Broadly, across the study: The study quantitatively tracked T-cell immune reconstitution after TCRalphabeta/CD19-depleted allogeneic hematopoietic cell transplantation in children using TCR repertoire profiling.

Library generation was performed with PCR. Instrument on record: Illumina HiSeq 2500. TCR library preparation used molecular barcoding, with unique molecular identifiers applied to normalize quantification of the TCRbeta repertoire. TCRdb cleaned the public reads at Q25 with fastp, built clones with MiXCR and kept in-frame beta chains. Each record represents a unique CDR3 protein, reported with the most common genes and DNA among its rows. In all, the sample holds about 400,000 distinct CDR3 sequences, and 13% of those were seen once. Around 4.5% of the sample lies in the top ten. This clonotype was seen a few times. Its antigen is not yet known. Within one base of it there is no much larger clone, and no base qualities were kept. Reading from cysteine to phenylalanine, the CDR3 counts 15 amino acids. Only the CDR3 region is kept as DNA, spanning 45 bases read in frame from base 1. Via the germline V gene, CDR1 is SGHVS and CDR2 FQNEAQ. V and J are truncated by 3 bases and 1 base respectively, leaving an intervening sequence of 11 bases.

This specimen consisted of PBMCs, obtained from the stem cell graft. The TCR originated in a human donor who donated a stem cell graft to a child with Fanconi anemia. The sequence joins TRBV7-8 to TRBJ2-3, with the D segment identity uncertain. The DNA sequence reads TGTGCCAGCAGCTTCCCTCGGCAGGGCACAGATACGCAGTATTTT. It codes for CASSFPRQGTDTQYF. The CDR3 plus the reference TRBV7-8 and TRBJ2-3 genes for the other parts give the full variable domain: GAGVSQSPRYKVAKRGQDVALRCDPISGHVSLFWYQQALGQGPEFLTYFQNEAQLDKSGLPSDRFFAERPEGSVSTLKIQRTQQEDSAVYLCASSFPRQGTDTQYFGPGTRLTVL.